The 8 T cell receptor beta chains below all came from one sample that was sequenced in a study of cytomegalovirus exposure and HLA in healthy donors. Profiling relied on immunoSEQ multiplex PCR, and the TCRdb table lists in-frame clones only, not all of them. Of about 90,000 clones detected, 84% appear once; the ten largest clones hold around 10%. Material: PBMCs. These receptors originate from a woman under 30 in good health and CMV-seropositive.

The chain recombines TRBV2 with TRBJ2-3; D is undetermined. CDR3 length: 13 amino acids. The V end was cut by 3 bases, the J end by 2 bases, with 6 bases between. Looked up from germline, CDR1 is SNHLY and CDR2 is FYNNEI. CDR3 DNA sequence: TGTGCCAGCAGTGAGAGATCCACAGATACGCAGTATTTT. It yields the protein CASSERSTDTQYF.

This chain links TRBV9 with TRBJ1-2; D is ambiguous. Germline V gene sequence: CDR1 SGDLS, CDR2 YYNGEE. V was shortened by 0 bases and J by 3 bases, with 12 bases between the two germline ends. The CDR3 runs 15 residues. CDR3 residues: CASSVDGSADYGYTF. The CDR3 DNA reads TGTGCCAGCAGCGTAGATGGCAGCGCCGACTATGGCTACACCTTC. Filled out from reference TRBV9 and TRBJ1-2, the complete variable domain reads DSGVTQTPKHLITATGQRVTLRCSPRSGDLSVYWYQQSLDQGLQFLIQYYNGEERAKGNILERFSAQQFPDLHSELNLSSLELGDSALYFCASSVDGSADYGYTFGSGTRLTVV.

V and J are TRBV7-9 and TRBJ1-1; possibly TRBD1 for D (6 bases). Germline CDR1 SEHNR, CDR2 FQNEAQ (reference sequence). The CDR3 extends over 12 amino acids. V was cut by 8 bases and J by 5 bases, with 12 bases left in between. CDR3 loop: CASGFQGTEAFF. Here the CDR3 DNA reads TGTGCCAGCGGATTCCAGGGGACTGAAGCTTTCTTT.

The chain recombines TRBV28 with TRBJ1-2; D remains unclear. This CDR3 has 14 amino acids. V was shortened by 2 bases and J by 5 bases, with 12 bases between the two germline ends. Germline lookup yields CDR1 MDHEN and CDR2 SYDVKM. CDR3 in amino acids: CASSLGLGRYGYTF. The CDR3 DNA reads TGTGCCAGCAGTTTAGGTTTGGGGAGGTATGGCTACACCTTC.

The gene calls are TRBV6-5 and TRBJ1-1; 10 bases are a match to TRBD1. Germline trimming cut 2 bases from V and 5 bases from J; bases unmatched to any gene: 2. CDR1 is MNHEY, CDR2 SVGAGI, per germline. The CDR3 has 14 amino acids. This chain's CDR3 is CASSYGQGVTEAFF. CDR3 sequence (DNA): TGTGCCAGCAGTTACGGACAGGGGGTTACTGAAGCTTTCTTT.

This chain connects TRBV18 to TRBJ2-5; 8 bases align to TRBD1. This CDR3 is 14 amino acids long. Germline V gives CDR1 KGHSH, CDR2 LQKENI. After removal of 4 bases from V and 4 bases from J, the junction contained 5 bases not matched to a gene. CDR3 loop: CASSLGTGRETQYF. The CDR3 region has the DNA TGTGCCAGCTCACTCGGGACAGGTCGAGAGACCCAGTACTTC.

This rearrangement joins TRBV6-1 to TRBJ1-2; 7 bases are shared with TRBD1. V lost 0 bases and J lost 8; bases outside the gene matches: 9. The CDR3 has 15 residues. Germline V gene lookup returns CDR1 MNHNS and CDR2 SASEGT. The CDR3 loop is CASSEAPTTGNGYTF. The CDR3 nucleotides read TGTGCCAGCAGTGAAGCGCCGACGACAGGGAACGGCTACACCTTC.

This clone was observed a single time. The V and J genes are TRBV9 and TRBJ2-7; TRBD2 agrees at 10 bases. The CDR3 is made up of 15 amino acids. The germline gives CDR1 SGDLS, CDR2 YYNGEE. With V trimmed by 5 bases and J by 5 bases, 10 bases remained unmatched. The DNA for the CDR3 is TGTGCCAGCAGTCTAGCGGGGGTCACAATCCACGAGCAGTACTTC. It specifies CASSLAGVTIHEQYF.